The clone carrying this T cell receptor beta chain appeared once. The CDR3 runs to 16 residues. V shed 4 bases, J shed 3 bases, and the junction held 10 bases outside the gene matches. Germline CDR1 is LNHDA and CDR2 is SQIVND (reference sequence). The sample originates from a study of blood T cell repertoires in COVID-19. Libraries were prepared by immunoSEQ multiplex PCR; TCRdb keeps only in-frame clonotypes and omits some of them. Of 400,000 to 500,000 clones listed, around 89% are singletons. The receptor was derived from a middle-aged woman who had recovered from COVID-19. The J gene is TRBJ1-2, the V gene TRBV19; 8 bases are a match to TRBD1. The sequenced material came from PBMCs or T cells enriched from blood (not recorded which). The CDR3 sequence is CASSRKQGGSDYGYTF. DNA for the CDR3: TGTGCCAGTAGTAGGAAACAGGGGGGGTCAGACTATGGCTACACCTTC.